This TCR beta chain emerged from a study of CD4 T cells in relation to SARS-CoV-2 and coronaviruses. The CDR3 contains 15 residues. Germline CDR1 is SGHRS and CDR2 is YFSETQ. The V and J ends lost 0 bases and 4 bases, in that order; junction bases with no gene match: 5. In regard to this clone: As yet, its antigen is unknown.

The assay was immunoSEQ multiplex PCR, and TCRdb's table has in-frame clones only and misses some. The table has roughly 24,000 clones, under 80% seen once. Study-wide findings and caveats: Crossreactivity was assessed only for spike protein, not other viral proteins.

Before the COVID-19 pandemic, during about 2011-2018, CD4+ T cells were taken from unexposed donors. The cells were cultured for about 10 days before CD4+ T cells were isolated. The sample consisted of CD4+ T cells from PBMCs, cultured in vitro. J is TRBJ2-7 and V is TRBV5-1; 9 bases line up with TRBD1. The TCR was taken from a human donor in good health. CDR3 nucleotides: TGCGCCAGCAGCTTGGATACAGGGGGCAAGTACGAGCAGTACTTC. Its translation: CASSLDTGGKYEQYF. The variable domain in full, completed from reference TRBV5-1 and TRBJ2-7, reads KAGVTQTPRYLIKTRGQQVTLSCSPISGHRSVSWYQQTPGQGLQFLFEYFSETQRNKGNFPGRFSGRQFSNSRSEMNVSTLELGDSALYLCASSLDTGGKYEQYFGPGTRLTVT.